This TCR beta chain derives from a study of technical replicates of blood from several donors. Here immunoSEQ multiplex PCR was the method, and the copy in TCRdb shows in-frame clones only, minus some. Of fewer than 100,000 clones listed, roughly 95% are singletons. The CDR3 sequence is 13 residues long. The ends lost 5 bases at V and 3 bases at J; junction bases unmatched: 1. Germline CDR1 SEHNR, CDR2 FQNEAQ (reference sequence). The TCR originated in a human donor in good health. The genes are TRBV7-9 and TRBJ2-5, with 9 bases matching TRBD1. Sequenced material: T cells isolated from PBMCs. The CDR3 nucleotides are TGTGCCAGCAGCCGGACAGGGGAAGAGACCCAGTACTTC. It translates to CASSRTGEETQYF.